The clone carrying this TCR beta chain was recorded many times. The investigators amplified TCR beta CDR3 regions from RNA transcripts. Initially, a first-round RT-PCR of the TCR CDR3 employed the HTBI primer set. In TCRdb, the multiplex PCR reads were re-called with MiXCR into one record per CDR3 protein. The sample includes approximately 360,000 distinct CDR3 sequences, around 25% of them seen just once. The CDR3 loop spans 14 amino acids. With 2 bases removed from V and 5 bases from J, the gap between germline ends came to 10 bases. Germline CDR1 and CDR2: SNHLY and FYNNEI. The sample belongs to a study of T cells in Graves' hyperthyroidism and ophthalmopathy.

This receptor was obtained from a man aged 50 or older with Graves' hyperthyroidism. The sequencing sample was made of blood. The chain couples TRBV2 to TRBJ2-1; D not resolved. The CDR3 bases are TGTGCCAGCAGTGAAAAGGACCAGAACAATGAGCAGTTCTTC. This encodes CASSEKDQNNEQFF.